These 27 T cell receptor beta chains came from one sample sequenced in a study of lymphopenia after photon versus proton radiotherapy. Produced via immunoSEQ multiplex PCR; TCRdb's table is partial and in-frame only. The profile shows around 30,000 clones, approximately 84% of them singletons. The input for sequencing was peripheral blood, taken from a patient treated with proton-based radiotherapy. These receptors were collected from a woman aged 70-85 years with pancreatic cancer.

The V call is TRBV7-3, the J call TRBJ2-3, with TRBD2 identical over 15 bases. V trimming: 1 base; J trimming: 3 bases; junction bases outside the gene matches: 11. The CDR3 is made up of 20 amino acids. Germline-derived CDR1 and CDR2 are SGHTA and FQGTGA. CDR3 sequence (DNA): TGTGCCAGCAGCTTAAGGAGACTCGGACTAGCGGGAGGGCCGACAGATACGCAGTATTTT. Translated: CASSLRRLGLAGGPTDTQYF.

Written as DNA, the CDR3 is TGTGCCAGCAGCCTGACAGGGTACTATGGCTACACCTTC. This gives the protein CASSLTGYYGYTF. The chain combines TRBV6-6 with TRBJ1-2, with TRBD1 matching 7 bases. Trimming cost V 6 bases and J 3 bases; bases outside gene matches: 4. Germline-derived CDR1 and CDR2 are MNHNY and SVGAGI (reference sequence). This CDR3 spans 13 amino acids.

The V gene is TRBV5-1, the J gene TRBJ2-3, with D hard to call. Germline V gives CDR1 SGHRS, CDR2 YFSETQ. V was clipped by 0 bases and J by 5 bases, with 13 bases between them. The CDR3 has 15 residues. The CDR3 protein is CASSLGQAAGDTQYF. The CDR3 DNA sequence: TGCGCCAGCAGCTTGGGGCAGGCAGCCGGAGATACGCAGTATTTT.

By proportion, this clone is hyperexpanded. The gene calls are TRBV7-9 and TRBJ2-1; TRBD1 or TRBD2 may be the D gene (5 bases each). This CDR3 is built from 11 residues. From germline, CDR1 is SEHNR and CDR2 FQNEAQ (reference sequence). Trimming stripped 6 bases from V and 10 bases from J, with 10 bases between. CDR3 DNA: TGTGCCAGCAGACTAGGGGTGGAGCAGTTCTTC. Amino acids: CASRLGVEQFF.

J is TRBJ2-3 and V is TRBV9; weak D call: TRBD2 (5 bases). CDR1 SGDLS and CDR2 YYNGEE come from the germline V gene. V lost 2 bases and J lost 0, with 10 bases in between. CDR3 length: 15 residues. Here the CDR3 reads CASSVSGGSTDTQYF. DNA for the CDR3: TGTGCCAGCAGCGTTTCTGGCGGGAGCACAGATACGCAGTATTTT.

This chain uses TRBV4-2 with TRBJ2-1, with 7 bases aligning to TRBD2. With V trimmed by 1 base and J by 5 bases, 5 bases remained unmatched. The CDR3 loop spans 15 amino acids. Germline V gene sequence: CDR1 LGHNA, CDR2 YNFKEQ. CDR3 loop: CASSQVSGINNEQFF. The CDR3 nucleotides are TGTGCCAGCAGCCAAGTAAGCGGGATCAACAATGAGCAGTTCTTC.

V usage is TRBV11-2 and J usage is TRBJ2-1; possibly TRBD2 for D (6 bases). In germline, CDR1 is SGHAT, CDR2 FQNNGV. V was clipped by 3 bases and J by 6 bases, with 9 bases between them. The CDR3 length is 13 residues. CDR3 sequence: CASSLAGLNEQFF. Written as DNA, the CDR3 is TGTGCCAGCAGCTTGGCGGGACTCAATGAGCAGTTCTTC.

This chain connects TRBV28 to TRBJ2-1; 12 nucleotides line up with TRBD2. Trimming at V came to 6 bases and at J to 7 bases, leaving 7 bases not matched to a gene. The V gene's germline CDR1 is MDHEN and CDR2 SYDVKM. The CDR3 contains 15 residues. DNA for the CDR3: TGTGCCAGCAGCCCGCCGACTAGCGGGAGAAATGAGCAGTTCTTC. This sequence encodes CASSPPTSGRNEQFF.

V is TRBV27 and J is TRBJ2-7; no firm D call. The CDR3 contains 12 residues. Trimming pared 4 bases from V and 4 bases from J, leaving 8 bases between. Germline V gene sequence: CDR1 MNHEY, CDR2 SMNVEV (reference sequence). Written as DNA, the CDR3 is TGTGCCAGCAGTTCGAGTTATTACGAGCAGTACTTC. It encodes CASSSSYYEQYF.

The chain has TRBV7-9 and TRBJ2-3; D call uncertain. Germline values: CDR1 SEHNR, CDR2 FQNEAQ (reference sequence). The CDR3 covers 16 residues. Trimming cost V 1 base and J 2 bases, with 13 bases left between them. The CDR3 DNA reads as TGTGCCAGCAGCTTAGTTCAGCCACGCAACACAGATACGCAGTATTTT. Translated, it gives CASSLVQPRNTDTQYF.

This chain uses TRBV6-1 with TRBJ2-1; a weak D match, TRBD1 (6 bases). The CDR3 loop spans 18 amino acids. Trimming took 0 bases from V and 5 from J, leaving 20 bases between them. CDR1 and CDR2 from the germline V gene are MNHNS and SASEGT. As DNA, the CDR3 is TGTGCCAGCAGTGAAGCCGTGGGTGGACAGCGCCCCAACAATGAGCAGTTCTTC. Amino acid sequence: CASSEAVGGQRPNNEQFF.

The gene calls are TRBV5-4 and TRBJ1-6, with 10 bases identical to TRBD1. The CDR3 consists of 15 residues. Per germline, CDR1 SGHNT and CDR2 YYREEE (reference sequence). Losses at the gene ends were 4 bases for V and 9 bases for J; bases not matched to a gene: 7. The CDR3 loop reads CASSGPRTGGSPLHF. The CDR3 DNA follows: TGTGCCAGCAGCGGCCCAAGGACAGGGGGTTCACCCCTCCACTTT.

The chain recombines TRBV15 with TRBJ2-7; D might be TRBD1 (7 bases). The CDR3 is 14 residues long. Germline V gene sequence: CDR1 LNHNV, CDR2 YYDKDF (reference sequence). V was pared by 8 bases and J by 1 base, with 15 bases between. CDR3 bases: TGTGCCACCTCCTCAGGGGGGTCGTCCTACGAGCAGTACTTC. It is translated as CATSSGGSSYEQYF.

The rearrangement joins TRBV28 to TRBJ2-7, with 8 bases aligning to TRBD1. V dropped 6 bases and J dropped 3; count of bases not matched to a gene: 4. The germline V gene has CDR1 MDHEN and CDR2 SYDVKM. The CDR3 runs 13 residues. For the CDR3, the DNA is TGTGCCAGCAGCTCAGGGGGCAGCTACGAGCAGTACTTC. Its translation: CASSSGGSYEQYF.

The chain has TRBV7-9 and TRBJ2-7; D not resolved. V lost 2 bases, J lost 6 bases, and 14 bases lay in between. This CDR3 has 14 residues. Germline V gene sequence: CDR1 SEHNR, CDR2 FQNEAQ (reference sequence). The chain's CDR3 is CASSLNGGPLEQYF. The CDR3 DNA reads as TGTGCCAGCAGCTTAAACGGCGGCCCTCTCGAGCAGTACTTC.

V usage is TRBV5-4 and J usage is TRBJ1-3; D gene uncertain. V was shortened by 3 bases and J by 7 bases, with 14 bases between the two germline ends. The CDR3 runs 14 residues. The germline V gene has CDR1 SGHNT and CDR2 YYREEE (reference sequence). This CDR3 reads CASSSVNSVNTIYF. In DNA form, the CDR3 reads TGTGCCAGCAGCTCAGTAAATTCCGTTAACACCATATATTTT.

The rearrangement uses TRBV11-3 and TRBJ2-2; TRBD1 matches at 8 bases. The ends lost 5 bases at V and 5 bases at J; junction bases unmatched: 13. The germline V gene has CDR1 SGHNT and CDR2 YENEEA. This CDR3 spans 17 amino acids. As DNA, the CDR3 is TGTGCCAGCAGCCATAAACAGGGGGAGAGGAGAACCGGGGAGCTGTTTTTT. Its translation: CASSHKQGERRTGELFF.

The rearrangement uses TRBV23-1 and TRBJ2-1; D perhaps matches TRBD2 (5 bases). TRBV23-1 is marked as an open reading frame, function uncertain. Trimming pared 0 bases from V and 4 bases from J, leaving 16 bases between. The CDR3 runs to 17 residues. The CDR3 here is CASSQSIRRTRYNEQFF. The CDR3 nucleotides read TGCGCCAGCAGTCAATCGATAAGGAGGACGCGTTACAATGAGCAGTTCTTC.

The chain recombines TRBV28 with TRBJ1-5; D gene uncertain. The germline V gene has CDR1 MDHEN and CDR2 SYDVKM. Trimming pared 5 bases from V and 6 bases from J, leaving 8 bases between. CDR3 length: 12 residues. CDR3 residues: CASSPSGQPQHF. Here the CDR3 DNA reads TGTGCCAGCAGTCCCTCAGGTCAGCCCCAGCATTTT.

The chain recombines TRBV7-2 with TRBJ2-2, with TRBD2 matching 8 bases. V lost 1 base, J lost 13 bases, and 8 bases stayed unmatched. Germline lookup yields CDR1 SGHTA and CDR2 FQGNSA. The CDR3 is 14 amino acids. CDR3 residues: CASSLEGGGRRLFF. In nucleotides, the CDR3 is TGTGCCAGCAGCTTAGAGGGGGGCGGGAGGAGGCTGTTTTTT.

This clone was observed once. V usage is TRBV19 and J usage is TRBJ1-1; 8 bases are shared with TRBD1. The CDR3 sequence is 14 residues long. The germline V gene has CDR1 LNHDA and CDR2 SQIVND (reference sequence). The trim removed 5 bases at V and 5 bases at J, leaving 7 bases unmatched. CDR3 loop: CASSSDRVRTEAFF. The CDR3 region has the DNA TGTGCCAGTAGTTCGGACAGGGTGAGGACTGAAGCTTTCTTT.

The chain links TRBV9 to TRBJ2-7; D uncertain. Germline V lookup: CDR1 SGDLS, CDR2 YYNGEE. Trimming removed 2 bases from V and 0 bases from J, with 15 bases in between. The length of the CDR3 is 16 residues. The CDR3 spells CASSVGLGQSSYEQYF. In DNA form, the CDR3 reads TGTGCCAGCAGCGTCGGTCTGGGTCAAAGCTCCTACGAGCAGTACTTC.

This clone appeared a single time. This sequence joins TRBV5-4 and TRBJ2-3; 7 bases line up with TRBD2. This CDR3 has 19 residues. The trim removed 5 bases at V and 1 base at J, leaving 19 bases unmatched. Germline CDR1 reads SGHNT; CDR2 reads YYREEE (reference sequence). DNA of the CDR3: TGTGCCAGCAGTAACAAGGAACTAGCGACCCTAAGAGGCACAGATACGCAGTATTTT. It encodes CASSNKELATLRGTDTQYF. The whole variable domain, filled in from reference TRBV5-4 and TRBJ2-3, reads ETGVTQSPTHLIKTRGQQVTLRCSSQSGHNTVSWYQQALGQGPQFIFQYYREEENGRGNFPPRFSGLQFPNYSSELNVNALELDDSALYLCASSNKELATLRGTDTQYFGPGTRLTVL.

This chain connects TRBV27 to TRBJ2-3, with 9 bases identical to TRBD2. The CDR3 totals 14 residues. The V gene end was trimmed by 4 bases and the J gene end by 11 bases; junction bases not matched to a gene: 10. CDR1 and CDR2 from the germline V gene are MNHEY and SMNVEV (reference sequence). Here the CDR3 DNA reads TGTGCCAGCAGTTCAAGTAGCGGGAGCCCTAGGCAGTATTTT. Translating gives CASSSSSGSPRQYF.

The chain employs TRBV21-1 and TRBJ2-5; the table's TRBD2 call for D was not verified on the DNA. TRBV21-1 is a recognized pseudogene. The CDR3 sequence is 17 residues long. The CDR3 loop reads CASSKGGISGTQETQYF. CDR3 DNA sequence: TGTGCCAGCAGCAAAGGCGGGATTAGCGGGACTCAAGAGACCCAGTACTTC.

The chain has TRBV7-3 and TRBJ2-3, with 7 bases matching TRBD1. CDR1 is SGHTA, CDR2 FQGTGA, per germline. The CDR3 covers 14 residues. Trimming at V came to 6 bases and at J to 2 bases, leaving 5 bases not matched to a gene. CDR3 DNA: TGTGCCAGCAGTGAGGACAGGAACACAGATACGCAGTATTTT. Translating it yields CASSEDRNTDTQYF. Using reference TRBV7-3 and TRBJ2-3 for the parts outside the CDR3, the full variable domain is GAGVSQTPSNKVTEKGKYVELRCDPISGHTALYWYRQSLGQGPEFLIYFQGTGAADDSGLPNDRFFAVRPEGSVSTLKIQRTERGDSAVYLCASSEDRNTDTQYFGPGTRLTVL.

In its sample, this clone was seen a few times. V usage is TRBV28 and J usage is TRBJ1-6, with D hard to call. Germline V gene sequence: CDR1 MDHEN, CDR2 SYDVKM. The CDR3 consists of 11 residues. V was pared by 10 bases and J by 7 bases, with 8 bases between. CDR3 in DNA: TGTGCCACGGGCGGGAATTCACCCCTCCACTTT. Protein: CATGGNSPLHF.